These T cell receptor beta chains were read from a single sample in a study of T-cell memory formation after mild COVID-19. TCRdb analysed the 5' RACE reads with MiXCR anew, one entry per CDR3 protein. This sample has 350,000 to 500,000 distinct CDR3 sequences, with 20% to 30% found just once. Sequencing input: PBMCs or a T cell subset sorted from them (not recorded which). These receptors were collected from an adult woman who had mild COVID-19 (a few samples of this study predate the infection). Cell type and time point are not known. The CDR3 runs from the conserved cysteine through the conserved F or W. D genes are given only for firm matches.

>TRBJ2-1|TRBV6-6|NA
CASNPWYDNEQFF
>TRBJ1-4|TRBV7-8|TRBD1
CASSPGTVNEKLFF
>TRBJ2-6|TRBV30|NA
CAWGYPGANVLTF
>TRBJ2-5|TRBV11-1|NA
CASSFRPGSAQETQYF
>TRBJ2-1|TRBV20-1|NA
CSASQRNEQFF
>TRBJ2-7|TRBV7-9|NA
CASSLGSTTGSEQYF
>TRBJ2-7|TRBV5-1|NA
CASSLGGPMHGGVEQYF
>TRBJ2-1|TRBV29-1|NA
CSVEDHRKVEFF
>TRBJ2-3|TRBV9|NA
CASSALGADTQYF
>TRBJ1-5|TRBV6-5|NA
CASSYSWGNQPQHF
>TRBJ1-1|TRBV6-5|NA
CASSYSRSRRKYQEAFF
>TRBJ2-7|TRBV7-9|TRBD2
CASSSRVSSGGVEQYF
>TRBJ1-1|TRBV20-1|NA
CSAKQMNTEAFF
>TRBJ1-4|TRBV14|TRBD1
CASSQAGTGLRLNEKLFF
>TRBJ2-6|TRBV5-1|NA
CASSFGSLSGANVLTF
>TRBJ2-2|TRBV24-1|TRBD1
CATSVPPTGAWNTGELFF
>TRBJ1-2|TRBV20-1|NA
CSASMDSAPYGYTF
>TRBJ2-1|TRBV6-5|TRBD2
CASSAPGLGRNEQFF
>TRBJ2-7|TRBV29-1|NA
CSVEEEQRYEQYF
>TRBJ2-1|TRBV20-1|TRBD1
CSAVRRTGDVLWDEQLF
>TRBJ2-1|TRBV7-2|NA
CASSFTLGPPEEFF
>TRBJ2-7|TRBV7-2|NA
CASSLAATGRRTYEQYF
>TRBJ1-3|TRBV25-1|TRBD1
CASKTTGGSGNTIYF